This T cell receptor beta chain was sequenced during a study of T-cell memory formation after mild COVID-19. For the study at large: In these data, TCR clusters were largely donor specific.

Notes on the study in general: Pre-infection memory harbored some responding clones, suggesting cross-reactive memory joined.

5'RACE with constant-segment primers built TCRalpha and TCRbeta cDNA libraries with UMIs. TCRdb ran MiXCR on the 5' RACE reads and lists one entry per CDR3 protein. Among roughly 300,000 distinct CDR3 sequences listed, over 7% were seen once. This CDR3 region has 17 residues. Trimming took off 0 bases at V and 8 bases at J, with 21 bases between the two ends. Germline V gene data show CDR1 as SGDLS and CDR2 as YYNGEE. Comments on this clonotype: As yet, its antigen is unknown.

Sequencing used PBMCs or a T cell subset sorted from them (not recorded which). J is TRBJ2-1 and V is TRBV9; the D gene is possibly TRBD2 (6 bases). The receptor was derived from a man in his late teens or twenties who had mild COVID-19 (a few samples of this study predate the infection). Cell type and time point are not known. The CDR3 loop reads CASSVGLRDSAWHEQFF. The CDR3 DNA is TGTGCCAGCAGCGTAGGCCTCAGGGACTCCGCTTGGCATGAGCAGTTCTTC.